Below, 21 T cell receptor beta chains from the same sample are listed, as sequenced in a study of T-cell reconstitution after alpha-beta-depleted transplantation in children. The library targeted TCRbeta and was prepared with unique molecular identifiers. TCRdb re-called the PCR reads with MiXCR, one entry per CDR3 protein. This table has roughly 610,000 distinct CDR3 sequences, roughly a tenth appearing once. This sample comprised PBMCs from the stem cell graft donor, obtained from the stem cell graft. These receptors originate from a human donor who donated a stem cell graft to a child with acute myeloid leukemia.

This clonotype was detected many times. The chain joins TRBV7-2 to TRBJ2-3; 12 positions match TRBD2. CDR1 SGHTA and CDR2 FQGNSA come from the germline V gene. This CDR3 is 17 amino acids long. Unmatched junction bases numbered 10, after V lost 5 bases and J lost 4 bases. CDR3 loop: CASSGTRLAGVADTQYF. Written as DNA, the CDR3 is TGTGCCAGCAGCGGGACGAGACTAGCGGGAGTTGCAGATACGCAGTATTTT.

The table lists this clonotype with many counts. V gene TRBV3-1 combines with J gene TRBJ2-1, with D possibly TRBD2 on 6 matching bases. The CDR3 is 13 residues long. The V end lost 0 bases, the J end lost 7 bases, and 7 bases lay between the germline ends. From germline, CDR1 is LGHDT and CDR2 YNNKEL (reference sequence). CDR3 protein: CASSQDGRNEQFF. CDR3 bases: TGTGCCAGCAGCCAAGATGGGAGGAATGAGCAGTTCTTC.

The chain carries TRBV5-1 and TRBJ2-3; D is unresolved. With 5 bases removed from V and 5 bases from J, the gap between germline ends came to 6 bases. Per the germline V gene, CDR1 is SGHRS and CDR2 is YFSETQ. CDR3 length: 11 residues. The CDR3 DNA reads TGCGCCAGCAGGGTGGTAGATACGCAGTATTTT. This codes for CASRVVDTQYF.

This clonotype has at least ten counts. The rearrangement uses TRBV2 and TRBJ2-7; no firm D call. The V gene's germline CDR1 is SNHLY and CDR2 FYNNEI. V lost 1 base and J 5 bases, leaving 9 bases between the germline ends. The CDR3 loop spans 13 amino acids. The CDR3 loop reads CASSEGPLNEQYF. CDR3 coding DNA: TGTGCCAGCAGTGAAGGACCCCTGAACGAGCAGTACTTC.

This clonotype was detected a few times. J is TRBJ2-5 and V is TRBV20-1; 8 bases agree with TRBD2. Germline lookup yields CDR1 DFQATT and CDR2 SNEGSKA (reference sequence). The CDR3 has 14 amino acids. The ends lost 3 bases at V and 10 bases at J; junction bases unmatched: 13. CDR3 in amino acids: CSASLAGTIIDQYF. The CDR3 nucleotides read TGCAGTGCTAGTTTAGCGGGGACAATCATAGACCAGTACTTC.

This clonotype has at least ten counts. The V and J genes are TRBV7-2 and TRBJ2-1, with D possibly called TRBD1 or TRBD2 (5 bases each). This CDR3 spans 16 amino acids. With 4 bases removed from V and 4 bases from J, the gap between germline ends came to 17 bases. Per the germline V gene, CDR1 is SGHTA and CDR2 is FQGNSA. The CDR3 here is CASSSRDGDGYNEQFF. CDR3 nucleotides: TGTGCCAGCAGCTCTCGGGACGGTGATGGGTACAATGAGCAGTTCTTC.

The table lists this clonotype with many counts. V is TRBV10-3 and J is TRBJ2-7, with TRBD1 identical over 9 bases. Germline V gene data show CDR1 as ENHRY and CDR2 as SYGVKD. The V gene end was trimmed by 4 bases and the J gene end by 4 bases; junction bases not matched to a gene: 2. The CDR3 is 13 residues long. Here the CDR3 DNA reads TGTGCCATCAGTGGGGGACAGGGATACGAGCAGTACTTC. This translates into CAISGGQGYEQYF.

Here the CDR3 DNA reads TGTGCCAGCAGCCGTGGGTTGGGTGAAAAACTGTTTTTT. Amino acid sequence: CASSRGLGEKLFF. V usage is TRBV5-5 and J usage is TRBJ1-4, with no clear D. Trimming shortened V by 4 bases and J by 7 bases, and 11 bases separated the two germline ends. The CDR3 covers 13 residues. Germline-derived CDR1 and CDR2 are SGHKS and YYEKEE (reference sequence).

This clonotype was found a few times. This rearrangement joins TRBV20-1 to TRBJ2-7, with D perhaps assigned TRBD1 or TRBD2 (5 bases each). The V gene's germline CDR1 is DFQATT and CDR2 SNEGSKA (reference sequence). The CDR3 length is 14 residues. Trimming cost V 0 bases and J 6 bases, with 15 bases left between them. CDR3 in DNA: TGCAGTGCTAGAGATTTGGGGGAGTGGGCCGAGCAGTACTTC. This gives the protein CSARDLGEWAEQYF.

In its sample, this clonotype was seen a few times. The gene calls are TRBV20-1 and TRBJ2-5, with 8 nucleotides matching TRBD1. CDR3 length: 12 amino acids. Germline V CDR1 and CDR2: DFQATT, SNEGSKA (reference sequence). The CDR3 region is CSASGTGETQYF. The CDR3 DNA reads TGCAGCGCTTCCGGGACAGGAGAGACCCAGTACTTC.

The chain has TRBV6-2 or TRBV6-3 and TRBJ2-3; 11 nucleotides agree with TRBD2. Germline CDR1 MNHEY, CDR2 SVGEGT. The CDR3 loop spans 20 amino acids. V dropped 7 bases and J dropped 2; count of bases not matched to a gene: 20. In nucleotides, the CDR3 is TGTGCCAGCAAGACCTCTAGGGTAGCGGGAGGGCCGGGCAACACAGATACGCAGTATTTT. Translation: CASKTSRVAGGPGNTDTQYF.

The V and J genes are TRBV20-1 and TRBJ2-4, with TRBD2 matching over 7 bases. The germline V gene has CDR1 DFQATT and CDR2 SNEGSKA (reference sequence). The V segment lost 5 bases and the J segment 7 bases; nucleotides outside the gene matches: 11. The CDR3 runs 14 residues. The CDR3 is CSAQAGEEGNIQYF. In DNA form, the CDR3 reads TGCAGTGCTCAGGCGGGGGAGGAGGGCAACATTCAGTACTTC.

The rearrangement links TRBV12-3 or TRBV12-4 to TRBJ2-1; maybe TRBD2 (6 bases). The CDR3 extends over 15 amino acids. V was clipped by 8 bases and J by 6 bases, with 20 bases between them. The CDR3 nucleotides read TGTGCCAGCGCTATTAGGAGGGAAATGGGCAATGAGCAGTTCTTC. This codes for CASAIRREMGNEQFF.

This clonotype occurred many times. The chain is built from TRBV7-9 and TRBJ2-1; 13 bases agree with TRBD2. The CDR3 runs 15 residues. Trimming cost V 5 bases and J 5 bases; bases outside gene matches: 3. Germline V gene data show CDR1 as SEHNR and CDR2 as FQNEAQ (reference sequence). The CDR3 nucleotides are TGTGCCAGCAGCCCTGGACTAGCGGGGGACAATGAGCAGTTCTTC. Amino acids: CASSPGLAGDNEQFF.

In its sample, this clonotype was seen a few times. The rearrangement joins TRBV15 to TRBJ1-3; D ambiguous. Trimming left V 0 bases short and J 4 bases short, with 13 bases between. Germline V CDR1 and CDR2: LNHNV, YYDKDF (reference sequence). This CDR3 is built from 16 residues. Here the CDR3 DNA reads TGTGCCACCAGCAGAGACCTTAGTGGGGTCGGAAACACCATATATTTT. Protein: CATSRDLSGVGNTIYF.

This clonotype was detected many times. The genes are TRBV9 and TRBJ1-1; D gene unclear. The CDR3 contains 14 residues. V lost 2 bases to trimming and J lost 4 bases, with 12 bases between them. CDR1 SGDLS and CDR2 YYNGEE come from the germline V gene. CDR3 loop: CASSVDILSTEAFF. The CDR3, as DNA: TGTGCCAGCAGCGTTGACATTTTGAGCACTGAAGCTTTCTTT.

This chain links TRBV2 with TRBJ2-1; D is unclear. Germline CDR1 reads SNHLY; CDR2 reads FYNNEI. Trimming took 5 bases from V and 8 from J, leaving 13 bases between them. The CDR3 is 13 residues long. The CDR3, as DNA: TGTGCCAGCAGTAAGGTCCAGTGGCATGAGCAGTTCTTC. Encoded protein: CASSKVQWHEQFF.

This clonotype was detected ten times or more. This chain joins TRBV20-1 and TRBJ1-5, with D perhaps matching TRBD1 (5 bases). Germline CDR1 is DFQATT and CDR2 is SNEGSKA (reference sequence). Between the trimmed V and J ends, which lost 3 bases and 5 bases, there was a span of 11 bases. The CDR3 loop spans 13 amino acids. The CDR3 loop reads CSASQGRDQPQHF. Here the CDR3 DNA reads TGCAGTGCTAGCCAGGGAAGGGATCAGCCCCAGCATTTT.

The chain uses TRBV9 and TRBJ2-7, with 12 bases identical to TRBD2. The V segment lost 3 bases and the J segment 7 bases; nucleotides outside the gene matches: 17. The CDR3 spans 18 residues. The germline V gene has CDR1 SGDLS and CDR2 YYNGEE. The CDR3 DNA sequence: TGTGCCAGCAGCGCCCGGCTAGCGGGAGGGCCCGGGGTTGGAGAGCAGTACTTC. It yields the protein CASSARLAGGPGVGEQYF.

This clonotype was detected only a few times. The gene calls are TRBV9 and TRBJ2-7; D gene unclear. Trimming took 0 bases from V and 7 from J, leaving 11 bases between them. CDR3 length: 13 amino acids. CDR1 and CDR2 from the germline V gene are SGDLS and YYNGEE. CDR3 sequence: CASSVDGQGEQYF. The CDR3 nucleotides are TGTGCCAGCAGCGTAGATGGTCAAGGGGAGCAGTACTTC.

This clonotype occurred many times. The genes are TRBV12-3 or TRBV12-4 and TRBJ1-2; D is perhaps TRBD1 (6 bases). Trimming left V 4 bases short and J 0 bases short, with 15 bases between. The CDR3 is 16 residues long. CDR3 bases: TGTGCCAGCAGTTACTCCGGACAGCGTCCTAACTATGGCTACACCTTC. Residues: CASSYSGQRPNYGYTF.